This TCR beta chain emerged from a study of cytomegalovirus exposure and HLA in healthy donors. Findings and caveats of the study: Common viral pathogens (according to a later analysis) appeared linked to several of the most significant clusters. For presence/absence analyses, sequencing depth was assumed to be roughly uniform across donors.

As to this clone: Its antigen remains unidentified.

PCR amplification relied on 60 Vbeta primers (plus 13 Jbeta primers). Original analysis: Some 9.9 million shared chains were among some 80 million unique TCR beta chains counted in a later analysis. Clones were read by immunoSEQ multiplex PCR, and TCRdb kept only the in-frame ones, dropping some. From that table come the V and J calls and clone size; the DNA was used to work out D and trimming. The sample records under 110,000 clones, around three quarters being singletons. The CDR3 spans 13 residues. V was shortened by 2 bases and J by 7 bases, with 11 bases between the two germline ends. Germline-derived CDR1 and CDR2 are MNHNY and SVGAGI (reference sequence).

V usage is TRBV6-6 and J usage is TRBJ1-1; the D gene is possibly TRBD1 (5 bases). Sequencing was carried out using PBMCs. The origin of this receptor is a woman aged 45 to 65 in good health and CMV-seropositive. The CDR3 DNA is TGTGCCAGCAGTTACCCGGCAGGGTTTGAAGCTTTCTTT. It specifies CASSYPAGFEAFF.